A single sample is the source of the 22 T cell receptor beta chains below, sequenced in a study of cytomegalovirus exposure and HLA in healthy donors. The PCR was carried out with 60 Vbeta primers and 13 Jbeta primers. TCRdb's copy holds only in-frame clones and misses some; the assay was immunoSEQ multiplex PCR. The sample data list about 190,000 clones. Sequences were obtained from PBMCs. These receptors all stem from a man aged 25-40 years in good health and CMV-seronegative.

The J gene is TRBJ2-2, the V gene TRBV19; 7 positions match TRBD1. Germline CDR1 LNHDA, CDR2 SQIVND (reference sequence). Trimming removed 8 bases from V and 5 bases from J; junction bases left unmatched: 11. The CDR3 loop spans 15 amino acids. The CDR3 DNA reads TGTGCCAGTCGCCAGGGACAGTCCTCAACCGGGGAGCTGTTTTTT. It is translated as CASRQGQSSTGELFF.

The chain uses TRBV7-9 and TRBJ2-1; tentative D call: TRBD2 (6 bases). CDR1 is SEHNR and CDR2 is FQNEAQ in the germline V gene (reference sequence). Deletions cut 5 bases from V and 10 bases from J, with 18 bases between. The CDR3 is made up of 14 amino acids. DNA of the CDR3: TGTGCCAGCAGCCAAGACCGACTAGTTCGGGAGCAGTTCTTC. Amino acid sequence: CASSQDRLVREQFF.

The chain is built from TRBV5-3 and TRBJ2-2; D is perhaps TRBD1 (6 bases). TRBV5-3 carries the ORF label, with uncertain function. This CDR3 comprises 14 residues. V lost 2 bases and J 4 bases, leaving 9 bases between the germline ends. The CDR3 DNA reads TGTGCCAGAAGCTTCTGGGGGCCCACCGGGGAGCTGTTTTTT. Amino acid sequence: CARSFWGPTGELFF.

This chain connects TRBV19 to TRBJ1-1, with 10 bases matching TRBD1. The CDR3 consists of 15 residues. J was trimmed by 4 bases and V by 5 bases; bases with no gene match: 7. The germline CDR1 and CDR2 sequences are LNHDA and SQIVND (reference sequence). CDR3: CASSLGQGRGTEAFF. The CDR3 DNA follows: TGTGCCAGTAGTCTGGGACAGGGGAGAGGCACTGAAGCTTTCTTT.

The V gene is TRBV27, the J gene TRBJ2-2; 7 bases match TRBD1. The CDR3 has 15 residues. After removal of 4 bases from V and 6 bases from J, the junction contained 8 bases not matched to a gene. Germline V gene lookup returns CDR1 MNHEY and CDR2 SMNVEV (reference sequence). CDR3 protein: CASSYLTGLAGELFF. CDR3 nucleotides: TGTGCCAGCAGTTACCTGACAGGGCTGGCCGGGGAGCTGTTTTTT.

The chain couples TRBV6-1 to TRBJ2-7, with D uncertain. The CDR3 spans 12 residues. CDR1 and CDR2 from the germline V gene are MNHNS and SASEGT. V was clipped by 0 bases and J by 4 bases, with 4 bases between them. The CDR3 coding sequence is TGTGCCAGCAGTGAAGCGCGGTACGAGCAGTACTTC. Its translation is CASSEARYEQYF.

The rearrangement uses TRBV28 and TRBJ2-3; perhaps TRBD2 as D (5 bases). V was trimmed by 2 bases and J by 2 bases, leaving 14 bases between them. This CDR3 has 16 amino acids. The V gene's germline CDR1 is MDHEN and CDR2 SYDVKM. This CDR3 is CASSLVPSTYTDTQYF. For the CDR3, the DNA is TGTGCCAGCAGTTTAGTTCCTAGCACCTACACAGATACGCAGTATTTT.

This chain uses TRBV25-1 with TRBJ1-1; D unresolved. Looked up from germline, CDR1 is MGHDK and CDR2 is SYGVNS. Trimming stripped 3 bases from V and 0 bases from J, with 8 bases between. The CDR3 runs 14 residues. CDR3 coding DNA: TGTGCCAGCAGTGATCTCACATTGAACACTGAAGCTTTCTTT. This translates into CASSDLTLNTEAFF.

V is TRBV6-5 and J is TRBJ1-2; D call uncertain. This CDR3 spans 14 amino acids. Per the germline V gene, CDR1 is MNHEY and CDR2 is SVGAGI. Deletions cut 0 bases from V and 4 bases from J, with 9 bases between. This chain's CDR3 is CASSYSERGYGYTF. The CDR3 DNA is TGTGCCAGCAGTTACTCGGAACGAGGCTATGGCTACACCTTC.

The genes are TRBV6-6 and TRBJ2-5, with D perhaps matching TRBD1 (6 bases). Trimming stripped 6 bases from V and 0 bases from J, with 11 bases between. The CDR3 is 14 amino acids. Germline-derived CDR1 and CDR2 are MNHNY and SVGAGI (reference sequence). CDR3 protein: CASRYGQNQETQYF. Written as DNA, the CDR3 is TGTGCCAGCAGATATGGACAGAACCAAGAGACCCAGTACTTC.

The chain carries TRBV10-3 and TRBJ2-5, with 10 bases that match TRBD2. Germline V CDR1 and CDR2: ENHRY, SYGVKD. This CDR3 spans 14 amino acids. Trimming cost V 6 bases and J 5 bases; bases outside gene matches: 6. CDR3 in amino acids: CAISRAGGGETQYF. The CDR3 DNA reads as TGTGCCATCAGCCGAGCGGGAGGGGGCGAGACCCAGTACTTC.

The chain recombines TRBV11-3 with TRBJ1-1; the D gene is possibly TRBD1 (5 bases). CDR1 SGHNT and CDR2 YENEEA come from the germline V gene. Deletions cut 1 base from V and 0 bases from J, with 9 bases between. This CDR3 is 15 amino acids long. The CDR3 DNA is TGTGCCAGCAGCTTAGGTCCAGGGATGAACACTGAAGCTTTCTTT. It yields the protein CASSLGPGMNTEAFF.

The genes are TRBV29-1 and TRBJ2-3; 7 bases fit TRBD2. In germline, CDR1 is SQVTM, CDR2 ANQGSEA. The CDR3 has 14 residues. The junction had 5 bases not matched to a gene; V was cut back by 3 bases and J by 2 bases. The DNA of the CDR3 is TGCAGCGTTGACGGCGGGGGTTACACAGATACGCAGTATTTT. Translating it yields CSVDGGGYTDTQYF.

The rearrangement uses TRBV18 and TRBJ2-5; 9 bases fit TRBD2. Germline CDR1 is KGHSH and CDR2 is LQKENI. This CDR3 region has 17 residues. V lost 0 bases to trimming and J lost 5 bases; unmatched junction nucleotides: 10. CDR3 sequence: CASSPPRGGAFGETQYF. CDR3 coding DNA: TGTGCCAGCTCACCACCCCGCGGGGGGGCCTTCGGGGAGACCCAGTACTTC.

The rearrangement links TRBV10-3 to TRBJ1-6, with 7 bases aligning to TRBD1. CDR1 is ENHRY and CDR2 is SYGVKD in the germline V gene. The CDR3 runs to 15 residues. Germline trimming cut 0 bases from V and 7 bases from J; bases unmatched to any gene: 3. The CDR3 sequence is CAISESRQGNSPLHF. DNA for the CDR3: TGTGCCATCAGTGAGTCGCGACAGGGAAATTCACCCCTCCACTTT.

The V call is TRBV13, the J call TRBJ2-1; weak D call: TRBD2 (6 bases). Trimming removed 4 bases from V and 6 bases from J, with 10 bases in between. This CDR3 contains 13 residues. Germline lookup yields CDR1 PRHDT and CDR2 FYEKMQ (reference sequence). The CDR3 loop reads CASSSLGSNEQFF. The DNA of the CDR3 is TGTGCCAGCAGCTCGCTCGGGAGCAATGAGCAGTTCTTC.

V gene TRBV27 combines with J gene TRBJ2-7, with D possibly TRBD2 on 5 matching bases. CDR3 size: 14 residues. Trimming removed 6 bases at V and 1 base at J, with 13 bases between. Germline V gives CDR1 MNHEY, CDR2 SMNVEV (reference sequence). The DNA for the CDR3 is TGTGCCAGCAGCGGTCGAGGGCAGTCCTACGAGCAGTACTTC. Its translation: CASSGRGQSYEQYF.

Note on this clone: This specimen includes other DNA sequences encoding the same CDR3. The chain employs TRBV6-5 and TRBJ1-2, with a possible D match to TRBD1 (5 bases). With 5 bases removed from V and 7 bases from J, the gap between germline ends came to 11 bases. This CDR3 is built from 12 residues. Germline lookup yields CDR1 MNHEY and CDR2 SVGAGI. CDR3 bases: TGTGCCAGCAGTGGGGCCGATGGTGGCTACACCTTC. Protein: CASSGADGGYTF.

The chain employs TRBV30 and TRBJ1-4, with D possibly TRBD1 on 6 matching bases. CDR1 GTSNPN and CDR2 SVGIG come from the germline V gene (reference sequence). V dropped 8 bases and J dropped 8 bases, with 15 bases sitting between them. The CDR3 loop spans 12 amino acids. The CDR3: CAAGELGEKLFF. CDR3 bases: TGTGCCGCAGGGGAATTGGGGGAAAAACTGTTTTTT.

The chain is built from TRBV7-3 and TRBJ1-2; no clear D. Looked up from germline, CDR1 is SGHTA and CDR2 is FQGTGA. The CDR3 runs to 13 residues. V was shortened by 5 bases and J by 6 bases, with 13 bases between the two germline ends. This CDR3 reads CASSPREGDGYTF. DNA for the CDR3: TGTGCCAGCAGCCCCCGTGAGGGAGATGGCTACACCTTC.

The rearrangement joins TRBV6-6 to TRBJ1-3, with 11 bases matching TRBD1. V was clipped by 7 bases and J by 6 bases; unmatched bases: 5. The germline V gene encodes CDR1 MNHNY and CDR2 SVGAGI (reference sequence). The CDR3 has 14 amino acids. The chain's CDR3 is CASMEGQGENTIYF. CDR3 DNA sequence: TGTGCCAGCATGGAGGGACAGGGGGAAAACACCATATATTTT.

The V call is TRBV7-6, the J call TRBJ1-1; maybe TRBD1 (5 bases). This CDR3 has 14 residues. Trimming removed 2 bases at V and 1 base at J, with 8 bases between. CDR1 and CDR2 (germline): SGHVS, FNYEAQ. CDR3 residues: CASSLRGQNTEAFF. The CDR3 DNA is TGTGCCAGCAGCTTAAGGGGCCAGAACACTGAAGCTTTCTTT.